This T cell receptor beta chain is from a study of blood T cell repertoires in COVID-19. Across the whole study: There were acute and convalescent COVID-19 samples, and they came from the United States, Italy and Spain. The analysed material was cDNA or gDNA that came from T cells, B-cell-depleted T cells, or PBMCs.

This clone has more than one count but fewer than ten. In the original analysis: Amplified reference gene primers provided the basis for estimating nucleated cell counts. Method: immunoSEQ multiplex PCR; TCRdb's copy keeps in-frame clones and lacks some. V and J calls and clone size are as listed in that table; D and trimming were resolved from the DNA. The table records 200,000 or so clones, roughly four fifths of them present only once. V gave up 4 bases and J gave up 2 bases; unmatched junction bases: 6. This CDR3 is 14 amino acids long. Germline loops: CDR1 SGDLS, CDR2 YYNGEE. Seattle patient enrollment occurred during active infection, with longitudinal follow-up thereafter.

V and J are TRBV9 and TRBJ2-7; 7 nucleotides align to TRBD2. The sample consisted of peripheral blood. The TCR comes from a woman older than 75 with COVID-19, enrolled during active disease. The CDR3 sequence is CASSPSAGAYEQYF. CDR3 nucleotides: TGTGCCAGCAGCCCGTCGGCGGGGGCCTACGAGCAGTACTTC.